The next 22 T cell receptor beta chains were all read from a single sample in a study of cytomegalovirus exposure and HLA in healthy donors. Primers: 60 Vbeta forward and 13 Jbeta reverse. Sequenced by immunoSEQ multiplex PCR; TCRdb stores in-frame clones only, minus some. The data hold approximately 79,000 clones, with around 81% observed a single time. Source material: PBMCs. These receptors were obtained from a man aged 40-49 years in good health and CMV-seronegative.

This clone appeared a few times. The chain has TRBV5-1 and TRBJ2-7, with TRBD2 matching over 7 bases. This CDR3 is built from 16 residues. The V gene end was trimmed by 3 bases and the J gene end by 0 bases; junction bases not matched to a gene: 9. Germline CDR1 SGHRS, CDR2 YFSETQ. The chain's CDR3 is CASSSVATGGSYEQYF. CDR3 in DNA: TGCGCCAGCAGCTCCGTAGCTACGGGAGGCTCCTACGAGCAGTACTTC.

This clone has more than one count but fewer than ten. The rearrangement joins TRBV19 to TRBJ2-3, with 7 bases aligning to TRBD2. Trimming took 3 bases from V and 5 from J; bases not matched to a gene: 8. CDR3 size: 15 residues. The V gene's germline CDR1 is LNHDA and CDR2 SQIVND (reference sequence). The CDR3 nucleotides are TGTGCCAGTAGTATCATGGCGGGAGCTGGAGATACGCAGTATTTT. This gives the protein CASSIMAGAGDTQYF. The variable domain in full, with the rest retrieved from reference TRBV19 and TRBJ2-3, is DGGITQSPKYLFRKEGQNVTLSCEQNLNHDAMYWYRQDPGQGLRLIYYSQIVNDFQKGDIAEGYSVSREKKESFPLTVTSAQKNPTAFYLCASSIMAGAGDTQYFGPGTRLTVL.

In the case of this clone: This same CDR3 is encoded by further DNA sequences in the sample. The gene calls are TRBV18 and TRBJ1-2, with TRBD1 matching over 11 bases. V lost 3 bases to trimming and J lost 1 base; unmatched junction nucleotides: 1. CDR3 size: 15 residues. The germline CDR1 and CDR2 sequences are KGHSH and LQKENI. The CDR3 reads CASSPGTGGNYGYTF. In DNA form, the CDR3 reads TGTGCCAGCTCACCCGGGACAGGGGGTAACTATGGCTACACCTTC.

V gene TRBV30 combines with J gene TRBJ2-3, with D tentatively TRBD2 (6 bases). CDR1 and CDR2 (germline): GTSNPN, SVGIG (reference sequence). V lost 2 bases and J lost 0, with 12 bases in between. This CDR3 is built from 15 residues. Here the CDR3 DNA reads TGTGCCTGGAGTATCCGGGCGGGGAGCACAGATACGCAGTATTTT. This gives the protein CAWSIRAGSTDTQYF.

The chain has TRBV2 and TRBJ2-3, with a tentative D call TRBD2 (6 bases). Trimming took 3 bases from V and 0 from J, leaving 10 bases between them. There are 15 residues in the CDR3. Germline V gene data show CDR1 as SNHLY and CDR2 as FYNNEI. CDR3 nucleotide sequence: TGTGCCAGCAGTGAGGAGGGGACTAGCACAGATACGCAGTATTTT. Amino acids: CASSEEGTSTDTQYF.

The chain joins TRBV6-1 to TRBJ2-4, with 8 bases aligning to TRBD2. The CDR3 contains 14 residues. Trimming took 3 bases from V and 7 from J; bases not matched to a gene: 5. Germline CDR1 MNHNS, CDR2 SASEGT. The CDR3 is CASSESLAGNIQYF. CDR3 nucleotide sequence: TGTGCCAGCAGTGAGAGCCTAGCGGGTAACATTCAGTACTTC.

CDR3 residues: CASSEAGDTGELFF. As DNA, the CDR3 is TGTGCCAGCAGTGAAGCGGGAGACACCGGGGAGCTGTTTTTT. The chain uses TRBV6-4 and TRBJ2-2; 8 positions match TRBD2. The CDR3 has 14 residues. V was clipped by 3 bases and J by 3 bases; unmatched bases: 0. CDR1 MRHNA and CDR2 SNTAGT come from the germline V gene.

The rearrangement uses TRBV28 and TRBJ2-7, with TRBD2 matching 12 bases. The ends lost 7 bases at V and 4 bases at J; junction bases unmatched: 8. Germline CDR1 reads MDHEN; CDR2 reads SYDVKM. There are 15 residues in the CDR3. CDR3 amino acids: CASTLPGTSGYEQYF. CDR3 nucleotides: TGTGCCAGCACCCTCCCCGGGACTAGCGGGTACGAGCAGTACTTC.

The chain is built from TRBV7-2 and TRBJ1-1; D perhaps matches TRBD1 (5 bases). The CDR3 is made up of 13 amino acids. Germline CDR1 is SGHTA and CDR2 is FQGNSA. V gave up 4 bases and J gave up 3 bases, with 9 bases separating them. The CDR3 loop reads CASSSGGDTEAFF. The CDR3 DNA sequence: TGTGCCAGCAGCTCTGGGGGGGACACTGAAGCTTTCTTT.

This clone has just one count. The CDR3 nucleotides read TGTGCCAGCAGCCCTCCGACGGGGCAAGAGACCCAGTACTTC. Its translation is CASSPPTGQETQYF. V gene TRBV9 combines with J gene TRBJ2-5, with a tentative D call TRBD2 (5 bases). CDR3 length: 14 amino acids. The V end lost 4 bases, the J end lost 2 bases, and 12 bases lay between the germline ends. CDR1 SGDLS and CDR2 YYNGEE come from the germline V gene.

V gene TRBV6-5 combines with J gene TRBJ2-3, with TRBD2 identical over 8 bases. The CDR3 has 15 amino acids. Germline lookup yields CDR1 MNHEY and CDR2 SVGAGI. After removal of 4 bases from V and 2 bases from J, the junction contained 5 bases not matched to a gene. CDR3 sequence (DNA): TGTGCCAGCAGTTCGGGCGGGAGGCCCACAGATACGCAGTATTTT. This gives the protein CASSSGGRPTDTQYF.

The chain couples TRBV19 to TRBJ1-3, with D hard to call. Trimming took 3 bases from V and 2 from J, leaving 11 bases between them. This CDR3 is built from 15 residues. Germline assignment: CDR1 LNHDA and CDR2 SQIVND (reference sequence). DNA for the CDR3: TGTGCCAGTAGTATGGCGGCGGAAGCTGGAAACACCATATATTTT. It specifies CASSMAAEAGNTIYF.

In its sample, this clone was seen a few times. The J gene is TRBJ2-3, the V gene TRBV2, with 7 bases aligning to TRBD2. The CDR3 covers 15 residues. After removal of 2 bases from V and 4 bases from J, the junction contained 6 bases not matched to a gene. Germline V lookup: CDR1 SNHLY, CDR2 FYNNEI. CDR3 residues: CASSERAGVPDTQYF. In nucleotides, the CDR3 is TGTGCCAGCAGTGAACGGGCGGGAGTTCCAGATACGCAGTATTTT.

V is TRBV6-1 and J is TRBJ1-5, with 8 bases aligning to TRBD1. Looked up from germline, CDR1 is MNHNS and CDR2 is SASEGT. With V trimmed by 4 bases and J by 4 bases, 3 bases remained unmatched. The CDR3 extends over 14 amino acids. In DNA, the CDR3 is TGTGCCAGCAGTGCACGGACAGGGAATCAGCCCCAGCATTTT. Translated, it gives CASSARTGNQPQHF.

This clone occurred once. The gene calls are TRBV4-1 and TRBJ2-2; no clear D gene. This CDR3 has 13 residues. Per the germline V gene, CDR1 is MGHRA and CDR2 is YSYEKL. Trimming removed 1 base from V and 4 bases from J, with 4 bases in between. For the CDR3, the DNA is TGCGCCAGCAGCCAAGCGGGCACCGGGGAGCTGTTTTTT. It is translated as CASSQAGTGELFF.

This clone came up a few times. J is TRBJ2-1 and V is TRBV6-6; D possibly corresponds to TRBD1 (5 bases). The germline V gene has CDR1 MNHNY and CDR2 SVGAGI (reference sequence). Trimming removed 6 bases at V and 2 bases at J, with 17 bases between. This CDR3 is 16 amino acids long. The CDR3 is CASSRRVADTYNEQFF. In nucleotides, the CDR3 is TGTGCCAGCAGCCGCCGGGTCGCGGACACCTACAATGAGCAGTTCTTC.

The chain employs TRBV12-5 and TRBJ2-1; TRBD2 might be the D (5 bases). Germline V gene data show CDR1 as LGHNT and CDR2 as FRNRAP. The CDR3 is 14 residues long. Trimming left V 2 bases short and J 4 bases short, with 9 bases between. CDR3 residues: CASGLPRGYNEQFF. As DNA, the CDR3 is TGTGCTAGTGGTTTGCCTCGGGGTTACAATGAGCAGTTCTTC. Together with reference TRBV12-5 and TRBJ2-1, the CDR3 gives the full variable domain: DARVTQTPRHKVTEMGQEVTMRCQPILGHNTVFWYRQTMMQGLELLAYFRNRAPLDDSGMPKDRFSAEMPDATLATLKIQPSEPRDSAVYFCASGLPRGYNEQFFGPGTRLTVL.

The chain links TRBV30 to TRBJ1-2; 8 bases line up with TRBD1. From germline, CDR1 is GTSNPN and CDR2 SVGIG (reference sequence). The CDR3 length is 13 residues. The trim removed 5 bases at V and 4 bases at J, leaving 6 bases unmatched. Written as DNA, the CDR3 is TGTGCCTGGCACCGGGACAGGCCCTATGGCTACACCTTC. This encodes CAWHRDRPYGYTF.

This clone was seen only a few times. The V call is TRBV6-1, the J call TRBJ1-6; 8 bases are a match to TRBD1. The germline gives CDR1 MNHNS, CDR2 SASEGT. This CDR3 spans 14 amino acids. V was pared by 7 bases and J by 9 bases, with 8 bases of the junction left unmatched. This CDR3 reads CASKGRQGISPLHF. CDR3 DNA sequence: TGTGCCAGCAAGGGGCGACAGGGGATTTCACCCCTCCACTTT.

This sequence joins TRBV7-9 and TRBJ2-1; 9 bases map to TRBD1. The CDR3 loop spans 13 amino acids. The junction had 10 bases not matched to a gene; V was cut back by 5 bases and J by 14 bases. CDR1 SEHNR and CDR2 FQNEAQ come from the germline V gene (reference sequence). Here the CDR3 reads CASSLTDRGVEFF. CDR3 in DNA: TGTGCCAGCAGCCTTACGGACAGGGGAGTTGAGTTCTTC.

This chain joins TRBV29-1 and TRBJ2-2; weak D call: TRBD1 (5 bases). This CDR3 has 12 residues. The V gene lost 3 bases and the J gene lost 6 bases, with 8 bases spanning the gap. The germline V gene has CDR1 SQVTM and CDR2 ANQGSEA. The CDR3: CSVDRVSGELFF. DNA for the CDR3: TGCAGCGTTGACAGGGTGTCCGGGGAGCTGTTTTTT.

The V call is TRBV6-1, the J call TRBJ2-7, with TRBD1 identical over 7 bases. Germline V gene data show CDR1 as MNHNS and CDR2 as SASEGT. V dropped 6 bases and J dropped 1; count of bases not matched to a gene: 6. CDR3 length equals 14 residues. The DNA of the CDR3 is TGTGCCAGCAGGCCGGGACAGAGTTCCTACGAGCAGTACTTC. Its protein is CASRPGQSSYEQYF.